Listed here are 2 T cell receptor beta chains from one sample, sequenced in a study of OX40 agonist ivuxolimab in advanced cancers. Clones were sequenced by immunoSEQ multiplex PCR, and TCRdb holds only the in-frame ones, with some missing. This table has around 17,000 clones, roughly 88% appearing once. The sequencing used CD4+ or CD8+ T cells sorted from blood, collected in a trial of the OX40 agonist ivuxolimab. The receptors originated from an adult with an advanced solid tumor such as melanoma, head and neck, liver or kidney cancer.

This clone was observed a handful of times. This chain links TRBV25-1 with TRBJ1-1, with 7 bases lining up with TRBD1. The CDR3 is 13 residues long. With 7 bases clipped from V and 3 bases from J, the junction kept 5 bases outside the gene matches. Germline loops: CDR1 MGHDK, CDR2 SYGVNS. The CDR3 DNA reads TGTGCCAGCACCAGGGGGGCGCACACTGAAGCTTTCTTT. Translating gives CASTRGAHTEAFF. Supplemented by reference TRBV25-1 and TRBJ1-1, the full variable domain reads EADIYQTPRYLVIGTGKKITLECSQTMGHDKMYWYQQDPGMELHLIHYSYGVNSTEKGDLSSESTVSRIRTEHFPLTLESARPSHTSQYLCASTRGAHTEAFFGQGTRLTVV.

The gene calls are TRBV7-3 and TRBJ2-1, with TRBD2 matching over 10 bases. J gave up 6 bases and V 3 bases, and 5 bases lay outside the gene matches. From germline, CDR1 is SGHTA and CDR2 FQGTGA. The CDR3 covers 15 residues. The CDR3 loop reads CASSFLAGVRNEQFF. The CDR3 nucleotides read TGTGCCAGCAGCTTCCTAGCGGGAGTCCGCAATGAGCAGTTCTTC.